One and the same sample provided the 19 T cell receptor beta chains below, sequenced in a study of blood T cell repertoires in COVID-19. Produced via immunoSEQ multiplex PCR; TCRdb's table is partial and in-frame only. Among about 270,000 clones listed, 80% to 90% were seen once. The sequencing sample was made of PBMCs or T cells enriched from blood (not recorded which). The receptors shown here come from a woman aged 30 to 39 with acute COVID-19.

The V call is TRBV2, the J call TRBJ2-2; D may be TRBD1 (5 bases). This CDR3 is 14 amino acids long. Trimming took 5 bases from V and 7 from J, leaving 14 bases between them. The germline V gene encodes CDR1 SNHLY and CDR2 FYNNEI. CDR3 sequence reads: CASSPIREHGELFF. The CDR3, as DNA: TGTGCCAGCAGTCCAATCAGGGAACACGGGGAGCTGTTTTTT.

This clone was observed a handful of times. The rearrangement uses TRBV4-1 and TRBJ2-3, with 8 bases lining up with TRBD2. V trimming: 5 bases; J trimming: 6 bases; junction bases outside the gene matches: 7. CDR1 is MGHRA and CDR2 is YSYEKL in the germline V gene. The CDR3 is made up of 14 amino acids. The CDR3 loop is CASSRSGSADTQYF. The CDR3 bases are TGCGCCAGCAGCAGAAGCGGGAGCGCTGATACGCAGTATTTT.

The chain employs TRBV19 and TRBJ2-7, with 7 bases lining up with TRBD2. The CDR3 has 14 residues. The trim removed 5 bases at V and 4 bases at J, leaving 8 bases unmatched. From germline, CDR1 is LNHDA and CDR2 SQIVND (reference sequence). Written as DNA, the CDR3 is TGTGCCAGTAGTCACCAGCGGGATATGTACGAGCAGTACTTC. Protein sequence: CASSHQRDMYEQYF.

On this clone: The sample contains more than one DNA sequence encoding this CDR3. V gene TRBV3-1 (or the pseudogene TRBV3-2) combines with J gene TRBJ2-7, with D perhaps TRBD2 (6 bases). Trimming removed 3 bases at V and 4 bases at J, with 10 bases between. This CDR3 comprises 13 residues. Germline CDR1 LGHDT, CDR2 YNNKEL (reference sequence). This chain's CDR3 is CASSQGTPYEQYF. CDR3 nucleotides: TGTGCCAGCAGCCAGGGGACTCCGTACGAGCAGTACTTC.

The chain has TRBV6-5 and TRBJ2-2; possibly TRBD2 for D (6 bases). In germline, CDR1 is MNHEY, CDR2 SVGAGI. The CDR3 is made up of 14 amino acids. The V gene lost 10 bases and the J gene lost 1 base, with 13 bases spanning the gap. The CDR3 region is CATAIAENTGELFF. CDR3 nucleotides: TGTGCCACCGCCATAGCGGAGAACACCGGGGAGCTGTTTTTT.

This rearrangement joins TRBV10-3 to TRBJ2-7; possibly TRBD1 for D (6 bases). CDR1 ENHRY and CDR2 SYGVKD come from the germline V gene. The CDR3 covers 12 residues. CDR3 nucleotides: TGTGTAACACGCAGGGGCTCCTACGAGCAGTACTTC. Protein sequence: CVTRRGSYEQYF.

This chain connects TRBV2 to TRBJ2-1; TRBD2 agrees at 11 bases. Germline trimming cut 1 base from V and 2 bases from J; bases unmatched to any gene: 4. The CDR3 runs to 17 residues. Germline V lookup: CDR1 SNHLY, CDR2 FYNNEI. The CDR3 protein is CASSEGGLAAAYNEQFF. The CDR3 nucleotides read TGTGCCAGCAGTGAAGGGGGACTAGCGGCCGCCTACAATGAGCAGTTCTTC.

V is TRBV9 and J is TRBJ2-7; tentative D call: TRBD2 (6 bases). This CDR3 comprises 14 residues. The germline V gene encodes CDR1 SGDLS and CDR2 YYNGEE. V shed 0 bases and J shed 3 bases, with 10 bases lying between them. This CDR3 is CASSVGGSGYEQYF. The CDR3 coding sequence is TGTGCCAGCAGCGTAGGTGGTAGCGGCTACGAGCAGTACTTC.

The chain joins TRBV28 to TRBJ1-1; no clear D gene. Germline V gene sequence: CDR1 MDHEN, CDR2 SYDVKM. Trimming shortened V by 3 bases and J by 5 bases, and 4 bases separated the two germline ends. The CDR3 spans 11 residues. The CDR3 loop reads CASSLATEAFF. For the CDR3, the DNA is TGTGCCAGCAGTTTGGCAACTGAAGCTTTCTTT.

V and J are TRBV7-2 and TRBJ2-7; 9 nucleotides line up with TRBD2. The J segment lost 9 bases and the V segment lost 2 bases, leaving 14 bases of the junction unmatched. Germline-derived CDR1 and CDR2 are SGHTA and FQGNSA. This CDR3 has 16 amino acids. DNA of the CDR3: TGTGCCAGCAGCTTACGGCCTAGCGGGGCCCCCAGGGGGCAGTACTTC. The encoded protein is CASSLRPSGAPRGQYF.

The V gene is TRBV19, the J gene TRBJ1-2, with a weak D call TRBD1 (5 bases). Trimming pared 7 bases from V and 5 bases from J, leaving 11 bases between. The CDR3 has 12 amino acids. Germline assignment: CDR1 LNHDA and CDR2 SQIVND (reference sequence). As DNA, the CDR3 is TGTGCCAGTACCGAGAAGGGGTATGGCTACACCTTC. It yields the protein CASTEKGYGYTF. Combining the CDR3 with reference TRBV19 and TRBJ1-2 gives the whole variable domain DGGITQSPKYLFRKEGQNVTLSCEQNLNHDAMYWYRQDPGQGLRLIYYSQIVNDFQKGDIAEGYSVSREKKESFPLTVTSAQKNPTAFYLCASTEKGYGYTFGSGTRLTVV.

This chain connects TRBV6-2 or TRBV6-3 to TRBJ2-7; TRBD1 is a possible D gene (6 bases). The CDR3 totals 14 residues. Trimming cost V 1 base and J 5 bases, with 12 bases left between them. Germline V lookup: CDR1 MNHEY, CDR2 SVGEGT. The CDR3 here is CASSYLSGEDEQYF. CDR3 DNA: TGTGCCAGCAGTTACTTATCAGGGGAAGACGAGCAGTACTTC.

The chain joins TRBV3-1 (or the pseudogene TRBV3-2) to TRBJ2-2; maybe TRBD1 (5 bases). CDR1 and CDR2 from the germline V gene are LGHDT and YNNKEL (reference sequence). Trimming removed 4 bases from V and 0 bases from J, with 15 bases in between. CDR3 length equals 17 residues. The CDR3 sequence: CASSPLTEAANTGELFF. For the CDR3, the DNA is TGTGCCAGCAGCCCACTGACAGAAGCCGCGAACACCGGGGAGCTGTTTTTT.

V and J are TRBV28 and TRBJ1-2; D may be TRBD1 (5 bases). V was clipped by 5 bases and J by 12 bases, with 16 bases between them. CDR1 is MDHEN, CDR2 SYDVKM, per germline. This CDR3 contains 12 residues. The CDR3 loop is CASSKWTLLHTF. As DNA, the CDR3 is TGTGCCAGCAGTAAATGGACACTCTTACACACCTTC.

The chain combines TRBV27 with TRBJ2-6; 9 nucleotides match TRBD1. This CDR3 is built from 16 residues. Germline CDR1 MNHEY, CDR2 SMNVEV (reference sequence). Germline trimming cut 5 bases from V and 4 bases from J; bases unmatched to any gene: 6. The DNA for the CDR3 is TGTGCCAGCAGTCTGGGACAGGGCTTCGGGGCCAACGTCCTGACTTTC. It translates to CASSLGQGFGANVLTF.

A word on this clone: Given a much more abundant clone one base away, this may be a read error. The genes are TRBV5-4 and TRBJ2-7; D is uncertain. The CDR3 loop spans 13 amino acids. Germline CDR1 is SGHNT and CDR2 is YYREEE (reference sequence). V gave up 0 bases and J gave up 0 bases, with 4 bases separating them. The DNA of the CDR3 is TGTGCCAGCAGCTTGGCGGGCTCCTACGAGCAGTACTTC. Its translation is CASSLAGSYEQYF.

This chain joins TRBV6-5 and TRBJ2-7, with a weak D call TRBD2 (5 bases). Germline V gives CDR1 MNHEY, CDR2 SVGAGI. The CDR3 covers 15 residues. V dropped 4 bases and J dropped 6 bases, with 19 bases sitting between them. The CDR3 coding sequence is TGTGCCAGCAGTTTTATCGGGATACAAGGATCCGAGCAGTACTTC. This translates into CASSFIGIQGSEQYF.

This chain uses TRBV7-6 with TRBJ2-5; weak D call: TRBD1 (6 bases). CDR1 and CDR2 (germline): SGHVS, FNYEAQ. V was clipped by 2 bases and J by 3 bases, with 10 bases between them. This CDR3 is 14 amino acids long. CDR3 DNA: TGTGCCAGCAGCTTATTGACAGGAGAAGAGACCCAGTACTTC. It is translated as CASSLLTGEETQYF.

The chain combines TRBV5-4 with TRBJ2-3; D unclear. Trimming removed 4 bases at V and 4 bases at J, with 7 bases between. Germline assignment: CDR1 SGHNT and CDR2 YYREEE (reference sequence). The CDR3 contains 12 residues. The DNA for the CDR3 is TGTGCCAGCAGCCTTCGCGCAGATACGCAGTATTTT. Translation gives CASSLRADTQYF.